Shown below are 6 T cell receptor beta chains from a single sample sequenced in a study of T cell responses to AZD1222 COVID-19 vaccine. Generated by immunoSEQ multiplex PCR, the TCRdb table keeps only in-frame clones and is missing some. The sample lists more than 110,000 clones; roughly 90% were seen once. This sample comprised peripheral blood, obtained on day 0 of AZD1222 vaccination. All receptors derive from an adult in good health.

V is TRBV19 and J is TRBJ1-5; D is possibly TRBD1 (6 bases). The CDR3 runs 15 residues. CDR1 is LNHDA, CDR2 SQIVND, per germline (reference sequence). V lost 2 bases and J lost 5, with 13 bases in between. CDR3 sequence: CASSILQQGYQPQHF. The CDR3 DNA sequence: TGTGCCAGTAGTATATTACAACAGGGCTATCAGCCCCAGCATTTT.

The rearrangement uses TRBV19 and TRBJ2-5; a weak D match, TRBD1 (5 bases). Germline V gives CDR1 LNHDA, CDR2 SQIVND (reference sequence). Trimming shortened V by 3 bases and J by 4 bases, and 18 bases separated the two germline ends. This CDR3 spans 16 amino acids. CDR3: CASSIRLGHPGETQYF. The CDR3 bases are TGTGCCAGTAGTATCCGCCTCGGACACCCCGGAGAGACCCAGTACTTC.

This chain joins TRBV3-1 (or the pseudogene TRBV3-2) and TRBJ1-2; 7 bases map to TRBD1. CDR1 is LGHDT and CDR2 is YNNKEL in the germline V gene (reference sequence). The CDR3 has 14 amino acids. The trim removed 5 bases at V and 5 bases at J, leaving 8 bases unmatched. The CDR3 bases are TGTGCCAGCAGCAGGCCGGGACAGCTATATGGCTACACCTTC. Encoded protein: CASSRPGQLYGYTF.

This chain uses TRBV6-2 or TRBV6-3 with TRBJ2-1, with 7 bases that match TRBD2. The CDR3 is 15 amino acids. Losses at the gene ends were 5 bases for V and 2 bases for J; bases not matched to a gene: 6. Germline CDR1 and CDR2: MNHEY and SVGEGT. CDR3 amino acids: CASSPLAPAYNEQFF. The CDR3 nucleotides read TGTGCCAGCAGTCCACTAGCGCCAGCCTACAATGAGCAGTTCTTC.

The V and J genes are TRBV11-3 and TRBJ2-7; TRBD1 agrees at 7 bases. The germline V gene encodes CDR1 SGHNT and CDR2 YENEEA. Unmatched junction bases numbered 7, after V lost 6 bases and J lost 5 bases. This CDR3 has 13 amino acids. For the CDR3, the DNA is TGTGCCAGCAGTCGACAGGGTCTCAACGAGCAGTACTTC. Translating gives CASSRQGLNEQYF.

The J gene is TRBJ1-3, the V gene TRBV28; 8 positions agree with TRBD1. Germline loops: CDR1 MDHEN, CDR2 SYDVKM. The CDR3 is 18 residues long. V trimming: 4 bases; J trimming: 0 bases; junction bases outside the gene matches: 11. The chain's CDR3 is CASSWGTGGWGSGNTIYF. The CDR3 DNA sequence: TGTGCCAGCAGTTGGGGGACAGGCGGGTGGGGCTCTGGAAACACCATATATTTT.